This T cell receptor beta chain stems from a study of blood T cells in healthy people across ages. Notes on the study in general: Possibly confounding the expanded clonotype changes was the fact that donor CMV status was unknown.

For the second PCR, which ran for roughly 6 to 11 cycles, a sample-barcoded 5' primer and a J-beta primer mix were used. TCRdb re-analysed the 5' RACE reads in MiXCR, keeping a single row per CDR3 protein. The sample has more than 650,000 distinct CDR3 sequences, around a fifth seen once. Germline CDR1 DFQATT, CDR2 SNEGSKA (reference sequence). V shed 4 bases and J shed 6 bases, with 16 bases lying between them. The CDR3 extends over 14 amino acids. On this clonotype itself: Its antigen is not known.

The study recruited healthy Caucasian donors from Russia who were aged roughly 6 to 100. Every sample gave at least 5.5 micrograms of total RNA when it was extracted. The clonotype comes from a man aged 65 to 79 in good health. Input material: blood. The chain carries TRBV20-1 and TRBJ1-5; the D gene is possibly TRBD1 (5 bases). CDR3 loop: CSAISGFGGQPQHF. The CDR3 coding sequence is TGCAGTGCTATTTCAGGGTTTGGAGGTCAGCCCCAGCATTTT.